The source of this TCR beta chain is a study of T-cell reconstitution after alpha-beta-depleted transplantation in children. Trimming removed 7 bases from V and 7 bases from J; junction bases left unmatched: 11. This CDR3 is built from 13 residues. Germline CDR1 and CDR2: DFQATT and SNEGSKA (reference sequence). This clonotype was recorded at least ten times. As it was prepared, the TCRbeta library received unique molecular identifiers. TCRdb redid the calling of the PCR reads with MiXCR, one entry per CDR3 protein. Altogether roughly 200,000 distinct CDR3 sequences are present, just over 14% being singletons, with the ten largest covering roughly 13%.

The receptor comes from a human donor who donated a stem cell graft to a child with acute lymphoblastic leukemia. V is TRBV20-1 and J is TRBJ2-7; 9 nucleotides line up with TRBD1. The starting material was PBMCs from the stem cell graft donor, obtained from the stem cell graft. CDR3 residues: CSVPGGTGWEQYF. CDR3 DNA sequence: TGCAGTGTCCCAGGAGGGACAGGGTGGGAGCAGTACTTC.